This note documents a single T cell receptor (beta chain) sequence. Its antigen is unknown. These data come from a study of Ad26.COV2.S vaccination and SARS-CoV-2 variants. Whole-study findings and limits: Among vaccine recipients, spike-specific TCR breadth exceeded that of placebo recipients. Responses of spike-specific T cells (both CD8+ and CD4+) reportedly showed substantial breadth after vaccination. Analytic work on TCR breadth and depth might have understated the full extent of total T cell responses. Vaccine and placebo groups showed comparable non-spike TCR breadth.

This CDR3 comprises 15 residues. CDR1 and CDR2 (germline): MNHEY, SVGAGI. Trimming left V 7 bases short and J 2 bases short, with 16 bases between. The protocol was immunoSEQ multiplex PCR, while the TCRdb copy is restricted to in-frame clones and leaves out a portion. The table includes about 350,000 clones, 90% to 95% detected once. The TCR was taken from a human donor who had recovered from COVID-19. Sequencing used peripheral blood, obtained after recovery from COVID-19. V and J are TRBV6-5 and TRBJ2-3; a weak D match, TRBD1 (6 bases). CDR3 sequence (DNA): TGTGCCAGCAAAGGTGCAGGGGTCAACACAGATACGCAGTATTTT. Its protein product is CASKGAGVNTDTQYF.